This T cell receptor (beta chain) was identified in a study of blood T cell repertoires in COVID-19 (dated by TCRdb to 2018 to 2020). Study-level background: Collaborator samples came from the United States, Italy and Spain and covered acute and convalescent phases of COVID-19. The prospective study material was composed of cDNA or gDNA derived from T cells, B-cell-depleted T cells, or PBMCs. Deeply sampled blood TCRbeta repertoires from subjects exposed to, actively infected with, or recovered from COVID-19 were included in the dataset. The repertoires were released in a freely available public database intended as a resource for research on the immune response to SARS-CoV-2. Samples were obtained from the ongoing ImmuneRACE study (first 160 participants) and from about 1,300 subjects provided by 6 global collaborators. The sample metadata nearly always contained a de-identified subject ID, COVID-19 status, age in years and sex. Where available, HLA class I and class II types were obtained from metadata supplied by the sample provider rather than from assay-based typing.

In the case of this clone: Its antigen is unknown. No clone much larger than this one lies a single base away; base qualities are absent.

Trimming removed 5 bases from V and 7 bases from J, leaving 20 bases between the germline ends. CDR1 and CDR2, looked up from the germline V gene, are SGHAT and FQNNGV. The CDR3 runs 16 residues from the cysteine to the phenylalanine. Solely the CDR3 DNA is kept, with 48 bases framed from the first base. What the work shows at the level of the full study, not this receptor alone: Clinical and demographic metadata were provided uncurated, with the amount varying by source and participant.

The immunoSEQ Assay, a bias-controlled multiplex PCR, was used to amplify TCRbeta CDR3 regions from genomic DNA. Turning to the authors' computational methods: The number of nucleated cells in each sample was estimated by amplification of reference gene primers within the assay. To quantify the absolute abundance of each unique TCRbeta CDR3 rearrangement, sequence reads were collapsed and filtered. Productive Simpson clonality was computed per sample as the square root of Simpson's diversity index over productive rearrangements. What TCRdb holds here is the immuneACCESS table cut down to in-frame rearrangements. Part of the clones is not present; checked against another copy, under half of the missing clones reflect an unresolved V gene, and the others are unexplained. The V and J calls and clone size were taken over from that table, and D and trimming were inferred from the DNA. The sample yields roughly 150,000 clones; 80% to 85% were counted once. 7.5% to 8.5% of the sample lies in the top ten.

The collaborating institutions used their own protocols to collect whole blood in K2EDTA tubes. For TCRbeta analysis, collaborator samples were shipped as frozen whole blood, as isolated PBMCs, or as DNA extracted from either sample type. This clonotype was obtained from a human donor in a cohort sampled during active COVID-19. The sequence joins TRBV11-2 to TRBJ2-2; the D gene is perhaps TRBD2, on 5 matching bases. Input material: peripheral blood. The DNA sequence follows: TGTGCCAGCAGCCGAAAAACGGGGAAAACCGGCGGGGAGCTGTTTTTT. It codes for CASSRKTGKTGGELFF.